One sample yielded the 32 T cell receptor beta chains listed below, sequenced in a study of shared clonotypes between healthy human individuals. TCRdb keeps only in-frame clones here, not all; method: immunoSEQ multiplex PCR. The repertoire holds fewer than 2.5 million clones, with 93% as singletons. Source material: naive CD4+ T cells from PBMCs. Documented subset: CD45RA+ positively selected. Source of these receptors: a man aged 18 to 30 in good health. Some clones in this sample may be carry-over from other donors' samples.

Concerning this clone: Additional DNA sequences in this sample encode the identical CDR3. The genes are TRBV15 and TRBJ2-5; D gene ambiguous. V shed 1 base and J shed 5 bases, with 8 bases lying between them. CDR1 LNHNV and CDR2 YYDKDF come from the germline V gene (reference sequence). The CDR3 has 13 residues. The CDR3 DNA follows: TGTGCCACCAGCAGAGCGCCGCGGGAGACCCAGTACTTC. As protein: CATSRAPRETQYF. Drawing the rest from reference TRBV15 and TRBJ2-5, the complete variable domain is DAMVIQNPRYQVTQFGKPVTLSCSQTLNHNVMYWYQQKSSQAPKLLFHYYDKDFNNEADTPDNFQSRRPNTSFCFLDIRSPGLGDTAMYLCATSRAPRETQYFGPGTRLLVL.

The chain links TRBV21-1 to TRBJ1-3; the table's D call, TRBD1, was not checked against the DNA. TRBV21-1 is reported as a pseudogene. The CDR3 is 17 amino acids. Here the CDR3 reads CASSKFQGTGPGNTIYF. As DNA, the CDR3 is TGTGCCAGCAGCAAATTCCAAGGGACAGGGCCTGGAAACACCATATATTTT.

V and J are TRBV10-3 and TRBJ2-3; a weak D match, TRBD2 (6 bases). The germline gives CDR1 ENHRY, CDR2 SYGVKD. V lost 4 bases to trimming and J lost 12 bases, with 20 bases between them. The CDR3 extends over 14 amino acids. CDR3 in amino acids: CAISVDWAGSLQYF. DNA for the CDR3: TGTGCCATCAGTGTTGATTGGGCGGGAAGTCTCCAGTATTTT.

This clone was picked up one time. The rearrangement uses TRBV11-3 and TRBJ2-2, with 7 bases matching TRBD2. Trimming at V came to 5 bases and at J to 4 bases, leaving 13 bases not matched to a gene. CDR3 size: 17 residues. The germline V gene has CDR1 SGHNT and CDR2 YENEEA. CDR3 DNA sequence: TGTGCCAGCAGCACCCCCATGGGGAGGGCGGGCACCGGGGAGCTGTTTTTT. Translating it yields CASSTPMGRAGTGELFF.

The chain uses TRBV28 and TRBJ2-7; weak D call: TRBD2 (6 bases). The CDR3 is made up of 11 amino acids. V was pared by 11 bases and J by 6 bases, with 14 bases between. Germline V gene data show CDR1 as MDHEN and CDR2 as SYDVKM. CDR3: CAGGTAGEQYF. CDR3 bases: TGTGCCGGCGGGACGGCTGGCGAGCAGTACTTC. Drawing the rest from reference TRBV28 and TRBJ2-7, the complete variable domain is DVKVTQSSRYLVKRTGEKVFLECVQDMDHENMFWYRQDPGLGLRLIYFSYDVKMKEKGDIPEGYSVSREKKERFSLILESASTNQTSMYLCAGGTAGEQYFGPGTRLTVT.

On this clone itself: Other DNA sequences from this sample encode an identical CDR3 as well. The gene calls are TRBV28 and TRBJ2-6; D uncertain. The CDR3 sequence is 15 residues long. Between the trimmed V and J ends, which lost 2 bases and 2 bases, there was a span of 7 bases. Germline-derived CDR1 and CDR2 are MDHEN and SYDVKM. The CDR3, as DNA: TGTGCCAGCAGTTTACGTCAGCCTGGGGCCAACGTCCTGACTTTC. Amino acids: CASSLRQPGANVLTF.

The CDR3 coding sequence is TGTGCCAGCAGTGAAGTCCGGTCCTACGAGCAGTACTTC. Protein sequence: CASSEVRSYEQYF. This chain joins TRBV2 and TRBJ2-5; D is ambiguous. The DNA end is more similar to TRBJ2-7, so the J call may be wrong. The V gene's germline CDR1 is SNHLY and CDR2 FYNNEI. This CDR3 is built from 13 residues.

The chain is built from TRBV5-4 and TRBJ2-1; 11 nucleotides agree with TRBD2. J lost 9 bases, V lost 2 bases, and 7 bases had no gene match. CDR3 size: 15 residues. Germline CDR1 and CDR2: SGHNT and YYREEE (reference sequence). The CDR3 region is CASSLPTSGTGEQFF. The CDR3 nucleotides read TGTGCCAGCAGCTTACCGACTAGCGGGACGGGTGAGCAGTTCTTC.

This rearrangement joins TRBV4-1 to TRBJ1-4; possibly TRBD1 for D (6 bases). The CDR3 contains 16 residues. V dropped 4 bases and J dropped 3 bases, with 15 bases sitting between them. CDR1 is MGHRA, CDR2 YSYEKL, per germline. Here the CDR3 reads CASSLKGGSANEKLFF. The CDR3 DNA sequence: TGCGCCAGCAGCCTAAAGGGGGGTAGTGCTAATGAAAAACTGTTTTTT.

The genes are TRBV10-2 and TRBJ1-1; 7 nucleotides agree with TRBD1. There are 13 residues in the CDR3. From germline, CDR1 is WSHSY and CDR2 SAAADI. Unmatched junction bases numbered 6, after V lost 5 bases and J lost 6 bases. The CDR3 protein is CASSTGVLAEAFF. CDR3 bases: TGCGCCAGCAGTACAGGGGTACTCGCTGAAGCTTTCTTT.

As for this clone: Other DNA sequences in the sample encode the same CDR3. The chain joins TRBV4-3 to TRBJ1-3; D gene uncertain. Germline CDR1 is LGHNA and CDR2 is YSLEER. There are 13 residues in the CDR3. Trimming left V 0 bases short and J 4 bases short, with 4 bases between. In nucleotides, the CDR3 is TGCGCCAGCAGCCAAGAACGGGGAAACACCATATATTTT. This codes for CASSQERGNTIYF.

Notes on this clone: Other nucleotide sequences from this sample produce the same CDR3. J is TRBJ2-7 and V is TRBV10-3; 10 positions agree with TRBD1. The CDR3 is 13 amino acids. Germline CDR1 and CDR2: ENHRY and SYGVKD. Losses at the gene ends were 4 bases for V and 3 bases for J; bases not matched to a gene: 0. CDR3 in DNA: TGTGCCATCAGTGGGACAGGGGGCTACGAGCAGTACTTC. It encodes CAISGTGGYEQYF.

V is TRBV7-8 and J is TRBJ2-4, with 8 bases lining up with TRBD1. J gave up 3 bases and V 4 bases, and 23 bases lay outside the gene matches. The CDR3 extends over 21 amino acids. CDR1 SGHVS and CDR2 FQNEAQ come from the germline V gene. CDR3 bases: TGTGCCAGCAGCTCGACCCCCGATGACCTGGCAGGGGGCGTTGGCAAAAACATTCAGTACTTC. Amino acids: CASSSTPDDLAGGVGKNIQYF.

This clone was picked up a small number of times. The chain has TRBV14 and TRBJ2-1; D is undetermined. The CDR3 runs to 14 residues. Germline lookup yields CDR1 SGHDN and CDR2 FVKESK. Deletions cut 4 bases from V and 15 bases from J, with 22 bases between. The chain's CDR3 is CASSPGDRPTKGFF. In nucleotides, the CDR3 is TGTGCCAGCAGCCCTGGAGATCGTCCCACTAAGGGGTTCTTC.

V is TRBV30 and J is TRBJ2-1; D is unclear. Germline CDR1 GTSNPN, CDR2 SVGIG (reference sequence). Trimming left V 0 bases short and J 7 bases short, with 10 bases between. CDR3 size: 13 residues. CDR3 protein: CAWSVQLGNEQFF. CDR3 bases: TGTGCCTGGAGTGTACAGCTGGGGAATGAGCAGTTCTTC.

This chain connects TRBV28 to TRBJ1-2; TRBD1 agrees at 8 bases. V gave up 2 bases and J gave up 3 bases; unmatched junction bases: 14. Germline V gene lookup returns CDR1 MDHEN and CDR2 SYDVKM. This CDR3 spans 18 amino acids. Written as DNA, the CDR3 is TGTGCCAGCAGTTTAATCCCCGGACAGGGAACAGGGGACTATGGCTACACCTTC. Its translation: CASSLIPGQGTGDYGYTF.

V gene TRBV4-1 combines with J gene TRBJ2-2, with TRBD1 matching 8 bases. CDR1 and CDR2 from the germline V gene are MGHRA and YSYEKL. V dropped 4 bases and J dropped 4; count of bases not matched to a gene: 8. The CDR3 covers 16 residues. CDR3 coding DNA: TGCGCCAGCAGCCTCTCCCGGACAGGGACCACCGGGGAGCTGTTTTTT. Translated, it gives CASSLSRTGTTGELFF.

This rearrangement joins TRBV11-3 to TRBJ1-3; D perhaps matches TRBD1 (5 bases). Germline-derived CDR1 and CDR2 are SGHNT and YENEEA. V was trimmed by 5 bases and J by 2 bases, leaving 10 bases between them. This CDR3 has 14 amino acids. The CDR3 DNA follows: TGTGCCAGCAGCCCAGGGAGGACTGGAAACACCATATATTTT. It codes for CASSPGRTGNTIYF.

Remarks on this clone: Different DNA sequences within this sample yield the same CDR3. The chain joins TRBV28 to TRBJ1-5; 10 positions match TRBD1. V lost 3 bases and J lost 6; bases outside the gene matches: 2. Germline lookup yields CDR1 MDHEN and CDR2 SYDVKM. The CDR3 spans 14 residues. CDR3 region: CASSFGTGVQPQHF. CDR3 bases: TGTGCCAGCAGTTTTGGGACAGGGGTTCAGCCCCAGCATTTT.

The V gene is TRBV6-1, the J gene TRBJ1-1, with 7 bases lining up with TRBD1. The CDR3 covers 13 residues. Germline-derived CDR1 and CDR2 are MNHNS and SASEGT. The junction had 4 bases not matched to a gene; V was cut back by 3 bases and J by 6 bases. The CDR3 DNA is TGTGCCAGCAGTGAGATTCAGGGGGCTGAAGCTTTCTTT. The encoded protein is CASSEIQGAEAFF.

The rearrangement joins TRBV7-2 to TRBJ2-7; tentative D call: TRBD2 (6 bases). In germline, CDR1 is SGHTA, CDR2 FQGNSA. CDR3 length: 14 residues. The ends were cut back, 8 bases at V and 5 bases at J, with 19 bases in the middle. This CDR3 reads CASRSPLASHEQYF. CDR3 coding DNA: TGTGCCAGCCGATCCCCCCTAGCGTCCCACGAGCAGTACTTC.

The genes are TRBV2 and TRBJ2-5, with D possibly called TRBD1 or TRBD2 (5 bases each). The V end lost 4 bases, the J end lost 0 bases, and 6 bases lay between the germline ends. Germline-derived CDR1 and CDR2 are SNHLY and FYNNEI. This CDR3 is 13 amino acids long. CDR3 nucleotides: TGTGCCAGCAGTGGGGGGTACCAAGAGACCCAGTACTTC. This codes for CASSGGYQETQYF. The full variable domain, rest sourced from reference TRBV2 and TRBJ2-5, is EPEVTQTPSHQVTQMGQEVILRCVPISNHLYFYWYRQILGQKVEFLVSFYNNEISEKSEIFDDQFSVERPDGSNFTLKIRSTKLEDSAMYFCASSGGYQETQYFGPGTRLLVL.

Only a few counts were recorded for this clone. This chain links TRBV28 with TRBJ2-7, with D possibly matching TRBD2 (7 bases). V was trimmed by 5 bases and J by 3 bases, leaving 20 bases between them. Germline V CDR1 and CDR2: MDHEN, SYDVKM. CDR3 length equals 16 residues. This CDR3 reads CASSTTGEGVVYEQYF. CDR3 DNA: TGTGCCAGCAGTACCACGGGGGAGGGGGTTGTCTACGAGCAGTACTTC.

This chain uses TRBV5-1 with TRBJ2-2; TRBD1 agrees at 7 bases. Germline values: CDR1 SGHRS, CDR2 YFSETQ. The CDR3 consists of 17 residues. J gave up 2 bases and V 1 base, and 8 bases lay outside the gene matches. In DNA, the CDR3 is TGCGCCAGCAGCTTGAAAGGGGGCTCGGCAAACACCGGGGAGCTGTTTTTT. It yields the protein CASSLKGGSANTGELFF.

The V and J genes are TRBV6-6 and TRBJ1-3, with TRBD1 as a possible D gene (6 bases). CDR3 length: 13 residues. The ends were cut back, 6 bases at V and 7 bases at J, with 13 bases in the middle. Germline V lookup: CDR1 MNHNY, CDR2 SVGAGI (reference sequence). The CDR3: CASSMTGSNTIYF. DNA for the CDR3: TGTGCCAGCAGCATGACAGGCTCGAACACCATATATTTT.

The chain employs TRBV2 and TRBJ2-3; unclear D gene. V was clipped by 7 bases and J by 3 bases, with 14 bases between them. Germline lookup yields CDR1 SNHLY and CDR2 FYNNEI. The CDR3 sequence is 14 residues long. Here the CDR3 DNA reads TGTGCCAGCAACTCAGCACGAGCAACAGATACGCAGTATTTT. It yields the protein CASNSARATDTQYF.

The V and J genes are TRBV15 and TRBJ2-1; TRBD2 aligns across 14 bases. This CDR3 contains 18 residues. The V and J ends lost 5 bases and 9 bases, in that order; junction bases with no gene match: 15. Per germline, CDR1 LNHNV and CDR2 YYDKDF (reference sequence). CDR3 region: CATSRRLGGTSGSGEQFF. The DNA of the CDR3 is TGTGCCACCAGCCGCCGGTTGGGCGGGACTAGCGGGAGTGGTGAGCAGTTCTTC.

This clone came up a few times. V is TRBV28 and J is TRBJ1-5; 8 bases are a match to TRBD1. Trimming at V came to 6 bases and at J to 6 bases, leaving 7 bases not matched to a gene. CDR3 length: 14 residues. Germline V gene lookup returns CDR1 MDHEN and CDR2 SYDVKM. CDR3 region: CASSSGQGTQPQHF. Here the CDR3 DNA reads TGTGCCAGCAGCTCTGGACAGGGTACTCAGCCCCAGCATTTT.

The chain couples TRBV12-5 to TRBJ1-2; possibly TRBD1 for D (5 bases). This CDR3 region has 17 residues. V was shortened by 0 bases and J by 6 bases, with 20 bases between the two germline ends. The germline CDR1 and CDR2 sequences are LGHNT and FRNRAP. The DNA of the CDR3 is TGTGCTAGTGGTTTGGTATTTGGGACGGCGGCAAAGAATGGCTACACCTTC. As protein: CASGLVFGTAAKNGYTF.

The chain links TRBV5-1 to TRBJ2-2, with TRBD2 identical over 13 bases. The V segment lost 7 bases and the J segment 8 bases; nucleotides outside the gene matches: 5. Germline CDR1 is SGHRS and CDR2 is YFSETQ. The CDR3 covers 14 residues. The CDR3 protein is CASRTSGSVGELFF. In nucleotides, the CDR3 is TGCGCCAGCCGGACTAGCGGGAGTGTGGGGGAGCTGTTTTTT.

In the case of this clone: The junction departs from the called germline gene at one end, perhaps through a read error. The genes are TRBV5-1 and TRBJ2-7; TRBD2 might be the D (6 bases). CDR3 length: 14 residues. Germline V CDR1 and CDR2: SGHRS, YFSETQ. The CDR3 nucleotides read TGCGCCAGCAGCTGGTCGACTAGTTCCTCCGAGCAGTACTTC. The encoded protein is CASSWSTSSSEQYF.

About this clone itself: The sample holds other DNA sequences that translate to the same CDR3. V and J are TRBV5-1 and TRBJ2-5; 10 bases match TRBD1. This CDR3 has 14 residues. From germline, CDR1 is SGHRS and CDR2 YFSETQ. V trimming: 4 bases; J trimming: 2 bases; junction bases outside the gene matches: 2. The CDR3 DNA sequence: TGCGCCAGCAGCGGGGGACAGGGGCAAGAGACCCAGTACTTC. Translating gives CASSGGQGQETQYF.